This TCR beta chain was sequenced during a study of blood T cell repertoires in COVID-19. TCRdb's table, derived via immunoSEQ multiplex PCR, lists solely in-frame clones and lacks some. The sample lists about 160,000 clones, about 80% occurring once. During active infection, Seattle patients enrolled and were then monitored through disease. The CDR3 totals 15 residues. From germline, CDR1 is MGHRA and CDR2 YSYEKL. V was pared by 4 bases and J by 2 bases, with 7 bases of the junction left unmatched. The clonotype comes from a middle-aged woman with COVID-19, enrolled during active disease. The gene calls are TRBV4-1 and TRBJ1-2; 7 bases line up with TRBD1. The sequenced material came from peripheral blood. The CDR3 nucleotides read TGCGCCAGCAGCCGGTGGGACAGCCTAAACTATGGCTACACCTTC. Protein product: CASSRWDSLNYGYTF.